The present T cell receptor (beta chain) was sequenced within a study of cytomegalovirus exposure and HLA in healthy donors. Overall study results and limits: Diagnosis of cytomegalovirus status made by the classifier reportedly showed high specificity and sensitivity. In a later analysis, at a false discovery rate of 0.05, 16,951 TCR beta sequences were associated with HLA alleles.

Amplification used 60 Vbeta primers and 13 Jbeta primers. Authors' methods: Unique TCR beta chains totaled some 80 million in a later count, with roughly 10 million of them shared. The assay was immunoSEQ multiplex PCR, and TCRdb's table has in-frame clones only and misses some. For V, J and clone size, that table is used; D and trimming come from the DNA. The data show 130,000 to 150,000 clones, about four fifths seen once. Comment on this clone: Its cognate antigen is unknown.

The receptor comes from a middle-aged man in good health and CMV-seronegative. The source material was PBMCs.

In DNA, the CDR3 is TGTGCCAGCAGCCCCAGGGGCAATCAGCCCCAGCATTTT. Amino acid sequence: CASSPRGNQPQHF. This sequence joins TRBV28 and TRBJ1-5, with D tentatively TRBD1 (5 bases). V lost 6 bases, J lost 2 bases, and 8 bases lay in between. The CDR3 is 13 residues long. Germline V gene lookup returns CDR1 MDHEN and CDR2 SYDVKM.